Listed here are 5 T cell receptor beta chains from one sample, sequenced in a study of blood T cells in healthy people across ages. With a J-beta primer mix and a sample-barcoded 5' primer, a second PCR ran 7 to 11 cycles. From the 5' RACE reads, TCRdb called clonotypes with MiXCR, one entry per CDR3 protein. The sample has over 1,200,000 distinct CDR3 sequences, around 59% seen once. Sequenced input: blood. These receptors originate from a man aged 18 to 30 in good health.

This chain connects TRBV28 to TRBJ1-2, with D unresolved. Germline CDR1 and CDR2: MDHEN and SYDVKM. This CDR3 contains 14 residues. Trimming removed 5 bases at V and 6 bases at J, with 16 bases between. The CDR3 DNA is TGTGCCAGCAGTCCCCTACGGTGGATTGATGGCTACACCTTC. Translation gives CASSPLRWIDGYTF.

This chain links TRBV9 with TRBJ1-2; no reliable D call. Germline V CDR1 and CDR2: SGDLS, YYNGEE. V lost 0 bases to trimming and J lost 4 bases, with 10 bases between them. This CDR3 contains 14 residues. As DNA, the CDR3 is TGTGCCAGCAGCGTAGTGGGAGGGCCCTATGGCTACACCTTC. It codes for CASSVVGGPYGYTF.

The chain uses TRBV12-3 or TRBV12-4 and TRBJ2-1; D gene uncertain. The V and J ends lost 8 bases and 1 base respectively, with 15 bases between them. The CDR3 spans 15 residues. CDR3 DNA sequence: TGTGCCAGCCGCTCACAGATAGTTTCCTACAATGAGCAGTTCTTC. It encodes CASRSQIVSYNEQFF.

The chain couples TRBV20-1 to TRBJ2-2; D may be TRBD1 or TRBD2 (5 bases each). V was pared by 3 bases and J by 2 bases, with 16 bases between. This CDR3 comprises 16 residues. CDR1 DFQATT and CDR2 SNEGSKA come from the germline V gene (reference sequence). The CDR3 DNA reads TGCAGTGCTAGCGCGAGGGGCATCTCCAACACCGGGGAGCTGTTTTTT. This translates into CSASARGISNTGELFF.

The V and J genes are TRBV20-1 and TRBJ1-2; TRBD1 matches 9 bases. The ends lost 5 bases at V and 5 bases at J; junction bases unmatched: 18. Germline V CDR1 and CDR2: DFQATT, SNEGSKA (reference sequence). CDR3 length equals 17 residues. Here the CDR3 DNA reads TGCAGTGCTCCCGGAACGGACAGGGGTTCGTCCCTTTATGGCTACACCTTC. It codes for CSAPGTDRGSSLYGYTF.